A selection of T cell receptor beta chains follows, all from one sample in a study of T-cell memory formation after mild COVID-19. MiXCR was run by TCRdb on the 5' RACE reads, yielding one entry per CDR3 protein. The repertoire holds 350,000 or so distinct CDR3 sequences, with around 20% as singletons. The sample consisted of PBMCs or a T cell subset sorted from them (not recorded which). Receptors were obtained from a man aged 18 to 35 who had mild COVID-19 (a few samples of this study predate the infection). Cell type and time point are not known. Each CDR3 is given with its conserved first and last residue. D genes are given only for firm matches. Clone size is given for some rows only: seen once, a few or many times, or a class if the clone is expanded.

J gene: TRBJ2-7; V gene: TRBV20-1; D gene: .; clone size: few; CDR3 DNA: TGCAGTGCCAGACCCGGGAGTGGGGTTCTCGACGAGCAGTACTTC; CDR3 protein: CSARPGSGVLDEQYF
J gene: TRBJ2-4; V gene: TRBV4-3; D gene: .; clone size: few; CDR3 DNA: TGCGCCAGCAGCCCCCTAGGTCCCGGGGAGATGGCCAAAAACATTCAGTACTTC; CDR3 protein: CASSPLGPGEMAKNIQYF
J gene: TRBJ1-4; V gene: TRBV27; D gene: .; clone size: .; CDR3 DNA: TGTGCCAGCGGTTCGATGAGGGGAAGGGGTGCTGAAAAACTGTTTTTT; CDR3 protein: CASGSMRGRGAEKLFF
J gene: TRBJ2-1; V gene: TRBV5-1; D gene: TRBD2; clone size: .; CDR3 DNA: TGCGCCAGCAGCCGTCGGACTAGCGAGTACAATGAGCAGTTCTTC; CDR3 protein: CASSRRTSEYNEQFF
J gene: TRBJ2-2; V gene: TRBV9; D gene: TRBD1; clone size: .; CDR3 DNA: TGTGCCAGCAGCGACCCCGGGACAGAGAACACCGGGGAGCTGTTTTTT; CDR3 protein: CASSDPGTENTGELFF
J gene: TRBJ1-5; V gene: TRBV7-8; D gene: .; clone size: .; CDR3 DNA: TGTGCCAGCAGCTTCCGCCAGGGGAGTTTGAATCAGCCCCAGCATTTT; CDR3 protein: CASSFRQGSLNQPQHF
J gene: TRBJ2-1; V gene: TRBV7-9; D gene: .; clone size: .; CDR3 DNA: TGTGCCAGCAGCCCCCTGGTAAGAGACAATGAGCAGTTCTTC; CDR3 protein: CASSPLVRDNEQFF
J gene: TRBJ2-3; V gene: TRBV7-9; D gene: TRBD2; clone size: few; CDR3 DNA: TGTGCCAGCAGCACTAGCGTCACAGATACGCAGTATTTT; CDR3 protein: CASSTSVTDTQYF
J gene: TRBJ2-2; V gene: TRBV5-1; D gene: .; clone size: .; CDR3 DNA: TGCGCCAGCAGTAAGGGCGAGAGGCAGGGAACAACCGGGGAGCTGTTTTTT; CDR3 protein: CASSKGERQGTTGELFF
J gene: TRBJ2-1; V gene: TRBV20-1; D gene: .; clone size: .; CDR3 DNA: TGCAGTGCTAGAGTAACAGGGTTCAATGAGCAGTTCTTC; CDR3 protein: CSARVTGFNEQFF